The 12 T cell receptor beta chains listed next were all sequenced from one sample in a study of blood T cell repertoires in COVID-19. Measured with immunoSEQ multiplex PCR; TCRdb has only the in-frame clones, and not every one. In the table there are fewer than 350,000 clones, roughly 90% of which are singletons. The specimen sequenced was peripheral blood. The receptors were gathered from a man between 18 and 29 years old with active or convalescent COVID-19.

This chain links TRBV12-3 or TRBV12-4 with TRBJ2-3, with 12 bases aligning to TRBD2. CDR3 size: 13 residues. V lost 8 bases and J lost 3; bases outside the gene matches: 0. CDR3 in DNA: TGTGCCAGCCTAGCGGGGGGGACAGATACGCAGTATTTT. Translation: CASLAGGTDTQYF.

The V and J genes are TRBV6-2 or TRBV6-3 and TRBJ2-4; D possibly corresponds to TRBD2 (6 bases). CDR3 length: 11 residues. V was clipped by 0 bases and J by 16 bases, with 10 bases between them. The V gene's germline CDR1 is MNHEY and CDR2 SVGEGT. The CDR3 spells CASSYSGTLYF. The CDR3 nucleotides read TGTGCCAGCAGTTACTCCGGGACTCTATACTTC.

The V and J genes are TRBV4-3 and TRBJ1-1; perhaps TRBD1 as D (5 bases). Trimming removed 0 bases at V and 7 bases at J, with 12 bases between. Germline V CDR1 and CDR2: LGHNA, YSLEER. CDR3 size: 14 residues. CDR3 residues: CASSQDRQGGEAFF. In DNA, the CDR3 is TGCGCCAGCAGCCAAGATAGGCAGGGCGGTGAAGCTTTCTTT.

The J gene is TRBJ2-6, the V gene TRBV6-2 or TRBV6-3, with D tentatively TRBD1 (5 bases). There are 16 residues in the CDR3. The ends were cut back, 4 bases at V and 1 base at J, with 11 bases in the middle. Germline V gene data show CDR1 as MNHEY and CDR2 as SVGEGT. Here the CDR3 reads CASSFNRISGANVLTF. The CDR3 nucleotides read TGTGCCAGCAGTTTCAACAGGATTTCTGGGGCCAACGTCCTGACTTTC.

V and J are TRBV25-1 and TRBJ2-5; 9 bases are a match to TRBD2. Germline V gene data show CDR1 as MGHDK and CDR2 as SYGVNS. The CDR3 sequence is 17 residues long. Trimming removed 0 bases from V and 1 base from J; junction bases left unmatched: 6. The CDR3, as DNA: TGTGCCAGCAGTGAATATTTGGCGGGGGGGTCCCAAGAGACCCAGTACTTC. Encoded protein: CASSEYLAGGSQETQYF.

J is TRBJ2-1 and V is TRBV7-2; the match to TRBD2 covers 8 bases. The junction had 9 bases not matched to a gene; V was cut back by 1 base and J by 10 bases. Germline assignment: CDR1 SGHTA and CDR2 FQGNSA. The CDR3 has 15 amino acids. The CDR3 region has the DNA TGTGCCAGCAGCTTAGGGGTAGCGGGATATTCAGAGCAGTTCTTC. It is translated as CASSLGVAGYSEQFF.

This chain joins TRBV19 and TRBJ2-7; 7 bases fit TRBD1. CDR1 is LNHDA, CDR2 SQIVND, per germline (reference sequence). CDR3 length: 14 residues. V trimming: 4 bases; J trimming: 5 bases; junction bases outside the gene matches: 8. CDR3 in DNA: TGTGCCAGTAGTACTTGGACAGGAGGCAACGAGCAGTACTTC. This sequence encodes CASSTWTGGNEQYF.

The chain joins TRBV2 to TRBJ1-2; D remains unclear. V shed 6 bases and J shed 5 bases, with 10 bases lying between them. This CDR3 comprises 12 residues. Germline lookup yields CDR1 SNHLY and CDR2 FYNNEI. CDR3 coding DNA: TGTGCCAGCAGGATGGAGGGATATGGCTACACCTTC. Amino acids: CASRMEGYGYTF.

This clone was counted a few times. This chain uses TRBV12-3 or TRBV12-4 with TRBJ1-1, with D perhaps matching TRBD1 (6 bases). Trimming removed 6 bases from V and 7 bases from J, with 15 bases in between. This CDR3 region has 13 residues. The CDR3: CASSPAGAGEAFF. The DNA for the CDR3 is TGTGCCAGCAGCCCCGCAGGGGCCGGTGAAGCTTTCTTT.

Comment on this clone: Other DNA sequences from this sample encode an identical CDR3 as well. The rearrangement uses TRBV5-4 and TRBJ2-3; 10 positions agree with TRBD2. In germline, CDR1 is SGHNT, CDR2 YYREEE (reference sequence). The trim removed 1 base at V and 1 base at J, leaving 3 bases unmatched. This CDR3 has 16 residues. CDR3: CASSLRLAGGTDTQYF. DNA for the CDR3: TGTGCCAGCAGCTTGAGGCTAGCGGGGGGCACAGATACGCAGTATTTT.

This sequence joins TRBV6-6 and TRBJ1-1, with 8 bases identical to TRBD1. The trim removed 5 bases at V and 3 bases at J, leaving 11 bases unmatched. The germline CDR1 and CDR2 sequences are MNHNY and SVGAGI (reference sequence). This CDR3 is 16 amino acids long. Here the CDR3 reads CASSTDRGWGDTEAFF. In DNA, the CDR3 is TGTGCCAGCAGTACCGACAGGGGATGGGGGGACACTGAAGCTTTCTTT.

The chain has TRBV6-2 or TRBV6-3 and TRBJ2-3; 9 bases agree with TRBD1. The length of the CDR3 is 15 residues. Per germline, CDR1 MNHEY and CDR2 SVGEGT. Germline trimming cut 5 bases from V and 3 bases from J; bases unmatched to any gene: 6. The CDR3 nucleotides are TGTGCCAGCAGTGTCTGGACAGGGGATACAGATACGCAGTATTTT. It specifies CASSVWTGDTDTQYF.